This entry lists 25 T cell receptor beta chains sequenced from one sample in a study of post-analysis software for immune sequencing data. Study results and caveats: About five TRBV segments, including TRBV5-6, TRBV5-1 and TRBV20-1, were more frequent in patients than controls.

TCR beta libraries were prepared from cDNA with unique molecular identifiers. MiXCR, applied by TCRdb to the PCR reads, yields one record per CDR3 protein. This table has approximately 350,000 distinct CDR3 sequences, approximately 38% appearing once. Their recognized antigens are unknown. Sequencing input: blood. These receptors were collected from a girl between 5 and 17 years old with multiple sclerosis.

The chain couples TRBV2 to TRBJ1-5; D might be TRBD1 (6 bases). The ends were cut back, 4 bases at V and 1 base at J, with 11 bases in the middle. The CDR3 runs 15 residues. CDR1 is SNHLY, CDR2 FYNNEI, per germline. CDR3 nucleotides: TGTGCCAGCAGTGGGGGGGGCGCGAGCAATCAGCCCCAGCATTTT. Its protein product is CASSGGGASNQPQHF.

The genes are TRBV13 and TRBJ1-1; D is possibly TRBD1 (5 bases). The CDR3 extends over 14 amino acids. Germline assignment: CDR1 PRHDT and CDR2 FYEKMQ (reference sequence). The germline V and J ends were trimmed by 6 bases and 5 bases, with 16 bases remaining between them. The CDR3 protein is CASRGGDVRTEAFF. The DNA of the CDR3 is TGTGCCAGCAGGGGGGGGGACGTGCGGACTGAAGCTTTCTTT.

The chain couples TRBV10-3 to TRBJ2-7; D might be TRBD1 (5 bases). This CDR3 spans 14 amino acids. Trimming shortened V by 4 bases and J by 0 bases, and 10 bases separated the two germline ends. CDR1 is ENHRY, CDR2 SYGVKD, per germline. The chain's CDR3 is CAISGRGPSYEQYF. Written as DNA, the CDR3 is TGTGCCATCAGTGGTAGGGGTCCCTCCTACGAGCAGTACTTC.

This clonotype occurred once. At one of its ends the junction is not consistent with the germline gene, which may arise from a read error. V and J are TRBV24-1 and TRBJ2-5; no definite D call. The germline CDR1 and CDR2 sequences are KGHDR and SFDVKD. The CDR3 spans 11 residues. The CDR3 sequence is CTTSDLVRQYF. In DNA form, the CDR3 reads TGTACCACCAGTGATTTGGTCAGGCAGTACTTC.

The rearrangement uses TRBV6-5 and TRBJ2-4; TRBD1 matches at 8 bases. TRBJ2-7 matches the DNA end more closely, so the J call is doubtful. Germline lookup yields CDR1 MNHEY and CDR2 SVGAGI. The CDR3 has 14 amino acids. The CDR3 nucleotides read TGTGCCAGCAGATACGACAGGGGTGACCACGAGCAGTACTTC. It translates to CASRYDRGDHEQYF.

A note on this clonotype: One end of the junction does not line up with germline, which may come from a read error. The chain couples TRBV6-2 or TRBV6-3 to TRBJ2-1, with 7 bases lining up with TRBD2. This CDR3 has 14 amino acids. Germline assignment: CDR1 MNHEY and CDR2 SVGEGT. The CDR3 bases are TGTGCCTCTAGCACTATGGCGGGGGAGGATGAGCGGTTCTTC. Translating it yields CASSTMAGEDERFF.

This chain links TRBV12-3 or TRBV12-4 with TRBJ2-7, with TRBD2 as a possible D gene (5 bases). The CDR3 has 13 residues. The V and J ends lost 3 bases and 3 bases respectively, with 9 bases between them. CDR3 coding DNA: TGTGCCAGCAGTTTTACTAGGAACTACGAGCAGTACTTC. It codes for CASSFTRNYEQYF.

This clonotype was counted once. DNA for the CDR3: TGTGCCAGCAGCCCTAGGACAGCCATGAACACTGAAGCTTTCTTT. Amino acid sequence: CASSPRTAMNTEAFF. The V call is TRBV12-3 or TRBV12-4, the J call TRBJ1-1; D might be TRBD1 (6 bases). This CDR3 is 15 amino acids long. Trimming removed 6 bases at V and 0 bases at J, with 14 bases between.

The CDR3 DNA reads TGTGCCAGCAGTTTAGCAGGGCCTTTGGGGGAGACCCAGTACTTC. Protein: CASSLAGPLGETQYF. The V gene is TRBV28, the J gene TRBJ2-5; D might be TRBD1 (5 bases). CDR1 is MDHEN, CDR2 SYDVKM, per germline. V was cut by 2 bases and J by 5 bases, with 15 bases left in between. The CDR3 is 15 residues long.

This clonotype was observed a few times. The J gene is TRBJ2-6, the V gene TRBV7-3; possibly TRBD1 or TRBD2 for D (5 bases each). The CDR3 has 15 amino acids. V dropped 5 bases and J dropped 2 bases, with 10 bases sitting between them. The V gene's germline CDR1 is SGHTA and CDR2 FQGTGA. This chain's CDR3 is CASSPGGTGANVLTF. CDR3 DNA sequence: TGTGCCAGCAGCCCTGGGGGTACTGGGGCCAACGTCCTGACTTTC.

This chain connects TRBV5-1 to TRBJ1-1; TRBD1 matches 7 bases. The CDR3 covers 16 residues. Looked up from germline, CDR1 is SGHRS and CDR2 is YFSETQ. After removal of 4 bases from V and 0 bases from J, the junction contained 9 bases not matched to a gene. CDR3 in amino acids: CASSTGTDFMNTEAFF. The CDR3 nucleotides read TGCGCCAGCAGCACCGGGACAGACTTCATGAACACTGAAGCTTTCTTT. Filled out from reference TRBV5-1 and TRBJ1-1, the complete variable domain reads KAGVTQTPRYLIKTRGQQVTLSCSPISGHRSVSWYQQTPGQGLQFLFEYFSETQRNKGNFPGRFSGRQFSNSRSEMNVSTLELGDSALYLCASSTGTDFMNTEAFFGQGTRLTVV.

The V call is TRBV9, the J call TRBJ2-1; maybe TRBD2 (6 bases). The CDR3 has 13 amino acids. CDR1 and CDR2 (germline): SGDLS, YYNGEE. Trimming took off 5 bases at V and 5 bases at J, with 11 bases between the two ends. As DNA, the CDR3 is TGTGCCAGCAGAGGAGGACTAAACAATGAGCAGTTCTTC. This gives the protein CASRGGLNNEQFF.

This chain uses TRBV20-1 with TRBJ1-4, with D possibly matching TRBD1 (5 bases). Per the germline V gene, CDR1 is DFQATT and CDR2 is SNEGSKA (reference sequence). The germline V and J ends were trimmed by 3 bases and 7 bases, with 15 bases remaining between them. This CDR3 has 14 amino acids. CDR3 loop: CSASPQGVSEKLFF. CDR3 coding DNA: TGCAGTGCTAGTCCCCAGGGCGTATCTGAAAAACTGTTTTTT.

This clonotype was seen once. V is TRBV7-2 and J is TRBJ2-1, with TRBD2 matching 8 bases. The CDR3 extends over 15 amino acids. In germline, CDR1 is SGHTA, CDR2 FQGNSA. J was trimmed by 6 bases and V by 1 base; bases with no gene match: 5. The CDR3 sequence is CASSLDSGGPNEQFF. Written as DNA, the CDR3 is TGTGCCAGCAGCTTAGACTCGGGGGGGCCCAATGAGCAGTTCTTC. The variable domain in full, completed from reference TRBV7-2 and TRBJ2-1, reads GAGVSQSPSNKVTEKGKDVELRCDPISGHTALYWYRQSLGQGLEFLIYFQGNSAPDKSGLPSDRFSAERTGGSVSTLTIQRTQQEDSAVYLCASSLDSGGPNEQFFGPGTRLTVL.

The rearrangement joins TRBV7-9 to TRBJ2-5, with D unclear. Germline V gene lookup returns CDR1 SEHNR and CDR2 FQNEAQ (reference sequence). The CDR3 sequence is 15 residues long. The V end lost 4 bases, the J end lost 2 bases, and 14 bases lay between the germline ends. The CDR3: CASSSDGRIQETQYF. The CDR3, as DNA: TGTGCCAGCAGCTCAGACGGAAGAATACAAGAGACCCAGTACTTC.

The J gene is TRBJ2-3, the V gene TRBV18, with 9 bases matching TRBD1. Germline assignment: CDR1 KGHSH and CDR2 LQKENI. The CDR3 is 16 residues long. The trim removed 3 bases at V and 1 base at J, leaving 5 bases unmatched. The CDR3 sequence is CASSPDRGSRTDTQYF. DNA of the CDR3: TGTGCCAGCTCACCGGACAGGGGATCCCGCACAGATACGCAGTATTTT.

This clonotype came up many times. The genes are TRBV12-3 or TRBV12-4 and TRBJ2-7, with D maybe TRBD1 (5 bases). The length of the CDR3 is 15 residues. Trimming left V 7 bases short and J 4 bases short, with 20 bases between. DNA for the CDR3: TGTGCCAGCAACTTAAACCGACAGACCCATTACGAGCAGTACTTC. It codes for CASNLNRQTHYEQYF.

This clonotype was seen a handful of times. The V gene is TRBV7-9, the J gene TRBJ2-7, with a possible D match to TRBD2 (5 bases). CDR3 length: 14 amino acids. Per germline, CDR1 SEHNR and CDR2 FQNEAQ (reference sequence). The V end was cut by 6 bases, the J end by 1 base, with 13 bases between. CDR3 bases: TGTGCCAGCAGTCTAGCCCCGGTTTCCTACGAGCAGTACTTC. Translating gives CASSLAPVSYEQYF.

J is TRBJ2-3 and V is TRBV5-6; 10 bases map to TRBD2. The CDR3 has 14 amino acids. Trimming at V came to 4 bases and at J to 6 bases, leaving 5 bases not matched to a gene. Germline CDR1 reads SGHDT; CDR2 reads YYEEEE. The DNA for the CDR3 is TGTGCCAGCAGCAGGAGCGGGGGGGCGGATACGCAGTATTTT. Translation gives CASSRSGGADTQYF.

This clonotype turned up a few times. J is TRBJ2-7 and V is TRBV12-3 or TRBV12-4; no firm D call. The CDR3 contains 13 residues. Deletions cut 1 base from V and 4 bases from J, with 8 bases between. This CDR3 is CASSLGAPYEQYF. CDR3 nucleotide sequence: TGTGCCAGCAGTTTAGGAGCGCCGTACGAGCAGTACTTC.

The V call is TRBV28, the J call TRBJ2-5; D call uncertain. Trimming removed 4 bases from V and 0 bases from J, with 12 bases in between. Germline V gene lookup returns CDR1 MDHEN and CDR2 SYDVKM. CDR3 length equals 15 residues. CDR3 DNA: TGTGCCAGCAGTTCCCGTGCCAGGTACCAAGAGACCCAGTACTTC. It yields the protein CASSSRARYQETQYF.

This clonotype showed up just a few times. The chain recombines TRBV30 with TRBJ2-5; possibly TRBD1 for D (5 bases). Between the trimmed V and J ends, which lost 4 bases and 2 bases, there was a span of 8 bases. The CDR3 loop spans 12 amino acids. CDR1 and CDR2 (germline): GTSNPN, SVGIG (reference sequence). The CDR3 protein is CAWTGRQETQYF. CDR3 coding DNA: TGTGCCTGGACAGGGCGTCAAGAGACCCAGTACTTC.

This clonotype has only a few counts. The V call is TRBV20-1, the J call TRBJ2-3; 11 bases match TRBD2. The CDR3 runs to 14 residues. CDR1 and CDR2 from the germline V gene are DFQATT and SNEGSKA (reference sequence). With 3 bases clipped from V and 7 bases from J, the junction kept 6 bases outside the gene matches. The CDR3 loop reads CSARPLAGGNTQYF. The CDR3 DNA reads as TGCAGTGCTAGGCCGCTAGCGGGGGGCAATACGCAGTATTTT.

There are many counts of this clonotype. J is TRBJ2-5 and V is TRBV20-1, with 7 bases fitting TRBD2. The CDR3 is made up of 14 amino acids. Germline CDR1 DFQATT, CDR2 SNEGSKA (reference sequence). Trimming took 6 bases from V and 2 from J; bases not matched to a gene: 9. CDR3 nucleotides: TGCAGTGCACCGACAATAGCGGGTCAAGAGACCCAGTACTTC. Its translation is CSAPTIAGQETQYF.

This clonotype was counted a few times. The V gene is TRBV3-1, the J gene TRBJ2-1; D might be TRBD2 (6 bases). Germline CDR1 and CDR2: LGHDT and YNNKEL (reference sequence). The CDR3 is 16 amino acids. Between the trimmed V and J ends, which lost 1 base and 3 bases, there was a span of 13 bases. CDR3: CASSQGGGGVYNEQFF. CDR3 DNA sequence: TGTGCCAGCAGCCAAGGGGGTGGCGGGGTCTACAATGAGCAGTTCTTC.